The sample holds a few counts of the clone carrying this T cell receptor beta chain. Its antigen is as yet unknown. This specimen belongs to a study of cytomegalovirus exposure and HLA in healthy donors. Study at large: HLA-typed donors were the source of 80 million to 90 million unique TCRs, which an early data release held.

PCR involved 60 Vbeta and 13 Jbeta primers. TCRdb's copy holds only in-frame clones and misses some; the assay was immunoSEQ multiplex PCR. The data contain under 200,000 clones, over 60% of them singletons. Whole-study results and caveats: Highly shared variants forming one cluster were likely a sequencing artifact.

CDR3 length equals 15 residues. Trimming at V came to 2 bases and at J to 7 bases, leaving 5 bases not matched to a gene. The germline gives CDR1 SGDLS, CDR2 YYNGEE. Sequencing was done on a sample of PBMCs. The receptor was derived from a female donor in good health and CMV-seronegative. The rearrangement uses TRBV9 and TRBJ2-1, with 11 bases matching TRBD2. For the CDR3, the DNA is TGTGCCAGCAGCGTCGGGACTAGCGGCGGGAATGAGCAGTTCTTC. This gives the protein CASSVGTSGGNEQFF.